This TCR beta chain was retrieved from a study of OX40 agonist ivuxolimab in advanced cancers. Some clones are missing from TCRdb's copy, which holds only in-frame ones; the method was immunoSEQ multiplex PCR. The table records 90,000 to 120,000 clones, around 93% of them present only once. Trimming cost V 7 bases and J 1 base, with 16 bases left between them. The CDR3 covers 16 residues. Germline CDR1 LNHDA, CDR2 SQIVND (reference sequence). Sequenced material: CD4+ or CD8+ T cells sorted from blood, taken in a trial of the OX40 agonist ivuxolimab. This sequence joins TRBV19 and TRBJ2-2; maybe TRBD2 (6 bases). The receptor was isolated from an adult with an advanced solid tumor such as melanoma, head and neck, liver or kidney cancer. The DNA of the CDR3 is TGTGCCAGTACCCACCCGCTCGGGGGGAACACCGGGGAGCTGTTTTTT. As protein: CASTHPLGGNTGELFF.